A selection of T cell receptor beta chains follows, all from one sample in a study of Graves' ophthalmopathy and Graves' hyperthyroidism. TCRdb re-derived calls from the multiplex PCR reads in MiXCR, one entry per CDR3 protein. The sample lists 300,000 to 350,000 distinct CDR3 sequences, 15% to 20% occurring once. Sequencing was carried out using peripheral blood. The receptors shown here come from an adult man with Graves' ophthalmopathy. Each CDR3 is given with its conserved first and last residue. Fields, in order: CDR3 length, D gene, clone size, J gene, V gene, CDR3 DNA, CDR3 protein. The D gene is left open where the match is weak. Not all rows give a size; the values are once, few, many and, for expanded clones, a class.

length: 15
D: NA
size: many
J: TRBJ2-7
V: TRBV5-6
DNA: TGTGCCAGCAGCCATGGACGGGGTAGATCCTACGAGCAGTACTTC
CDR3: CASSHGRGRSYEQYF

length: 12
D: NA
size: many
J: TRBJ2-3
V: TRBV6-1
DNA: TGTGCCAGCATCGACCCGTGGGATACGCAGTATTTT
CDR3: CASIDPWDTQYF

length: 13
D: NA
size: many
J: TRBJ2-5
V: TRBV7-2
DNA: TGTGCCAGCAGCTTGACCGTGAGGGAGACCCAGTACTTC
CDR3: CASSLTVRETQYF

length: 16
D: NA
size: many
J: TRBJ2-4
V: TRBV28
DNA: TGTGCCAGCAGTTTACTCCCTAGGGGGGCCAAAAACATTCAGTACTTC
CDR3: CASSLLPRGAKNIQYF

length: 17
D: NA
size: many
J: TRBJ1-1
V: TRBV12-3/TRBV12-4
DNA: TGTGCCAGCAGTTTAGCGATGTCCCTGTCGTCCCTGACTGAAGCTTTCTTT
CDR3: CASSLAMSLSSLTEAFF

length: 15
D: NA
size: many
J: TRBJ2-7
V: TRBV11-2
DNA: TGTGCCAGCAGCTCCGACGCCGGGGGCCGCTACGAGCAGTACTTC
CDR3: CASSSDAGGRYEQYF

length: 19
D: NA
size: many
J: TRBJ1-1
V: TRBV11-3
DNA: TGTGCCAGCAGCTTAGATGGTTCGTACAGCTGGAGAGGAAACACTGAAGCTTTCTTT
CDR3: CASSLDGSYSWRGNTEAFF

length: 16
D: NA
size: many
J: TRBJ2-2
V: TRBV15
DNA: TGTGCCACCAGCAGAGACTTGAAGACGAACACCGGGGAGCTGTTTTTT
CDR3: CATSRDLKTNTGELFF

length: 15
D: NA
size: NA
J: TRBJ1-1
V: TRBV28
DNA: TGTGCCAGCAGTTTTAGTGTAGGGATCTTCACTGAAGCTTTCTTT
CDR3: CASSFSVGIFTEAFF

length: 14
D: NA
size: NA
J: TRBJ1-1
V: TRBV2
DNA: TGTGCCAGCAGTGAAATGGGGGGGAACACTGAAGCTTTCTTT
CDR3: CASSEMGGNTEAFF

length: 13
D: NA
size: many
J: TRBJ1-1
V: TRBV6-1
DNA: TGTGCCAGCAGTGCAACAGGGAACAGTGAAGCTTTCTTT
CDR3: CASSATGNSEAFF

length: 13
D: TRBD1
size: many
J: TRBJ1-1
V: TRBV20-1
DNA: TGCAGTGGAACGAACCCTGACAGGGCGGCCGCTTTCTTT
CDR3: CSGTNPDRAAAFF

length: 18
D: NA
size: NA
J: TRBJ2-2
V: TRBV12-5
DNA: TGTGCTAGTGGTTTTGCCACCGGCAGGGCGAAATTCGGCGGGGAGCTGTTTTTT
CDR3: CASGFATGRAKFGGELFF

length: 12
D: NA
size: many
J: TRBJ2-5
V: TRBV18
DNA: TGCGCCAGCAGCCCTCGGGGCGAGACCCAGTACTTC
CDR3: CASSPRGETQYF

length: 13
D: NA
size: many
J: TRBJ1-1
V: TRBV29-1
DNA: TGCAGCGTCCGAAGTGGATCCTCCACTGAAGCTTTCTTT
CDR3: CSVRSGSSTEAFF

length: 15
D: TRBD2
size: many
J: TRBJ2-7
V: TRBV18
DNA: TGTGCCAGCTCACCTAGCGGGAGGGACTCCTACGAGCAGTACTTC
CDR3: CASSPSGRDSYEQYF

length: 15
D: NA
size: many
J: TRBJ1-2
V: TRBV6-5
DNA: TGTGCCAGCAGTTACTATGTTCAGGCGCACGATGGCTACACCTTC
CDR3: CASSYYVQAHDGYTF

length: 13
D: NA
size: NA
J: TRBJ2-5
V: TRBV27
DNA: TGTGCCAGCAGTTCTCCGGGCCTCGGGGCCCAGTACTTC
CDR3: CASSSPGLGAQYF

length: 12
D: NA
size: many
J: TRBJ2-5
V: TRBV20-1
DNA: TGCAGTGCTAGGAGGGATCGGGAGACCCAGTACTTC
CDR3: CSARRDRETQYF

length: 16
D: TRBD2
size: NA
J: TRBJ2-5
V: TRBV20-1
DNA: TGCAGTGCTAGCCCGCCTCGACTAGCGGGAGAAGAGACCCAGTACTTC
CDR3: CSASPPRLAGEETQYF

length: 15
D: NA
size: many
J: TRBJ1-1
V: TRBV20-1
DNA: TGCAGTGCGAGCCCCGGGACACTGATGAACACTGAAGCTTTCTTT
CDR3: CSASPGTLMNTEAFF

length: 16
D: NA
size: NA
J: TRBJ1-3
V: TRBV12-3/TRBV12-4
DNA: TGTGCCAGCAGTTTATATCTCTCCGGGTTTGGAAACACCATATGTTTT
CDR3: CASSLYLSGFGNTICF

length: 13
D: TRBD1
size: many
J: TRBJ1-5
V: TRBV20-1
DNA: TGCAGTGCTAGGGGACAGTTCAATCAGCCCCAGCATTTT
CDR3: CSARGQFNQPQHF

length: 12
D: NA
size: NA
J: TRBJ2-7
V: TRBV20-1
DNA: TGCAGTGCTAAGAAGACCTCCTACGAGCAGCACTTC
CDR3: CSAKKTSYEQHF

length: 19
D: TRBD1
size: many
J: TRBJ2-2
V: TRBV5-1
DNA: TGCGCCAGCAGCTTGGGCTGGCTGAGACAGGGGGCCAACACCGGGGAGCTGTTTTTT
CDR3: CASSLGWLRQGANTGELFF

length: 15
D: NA
size: many
J: TRBJ1-5
V: TRBV18
DNA: TGTGCCAGCTCACCTAGCCCGATTAGCAATCAGCCCCAGCATTTT
CDR3: CASSPSPISNQPQHF

length: 18
D: NA
size: many
J: TRBJ1-5
V: TRBV6-5
DNA: TGTGCCAGCAGAAAAAATCCGGACAGCAGCTATAGCAATCAGCCCCAGCATTTT
CDR3: CASRKNPDSSYSNQPQHF

length: 15
D: TRBD1
size: many
J: TRBJ1-5
V: TRBV27
DNA: TGTGCCAGCAGTTTGACAGGGGGCGGGGGTCAGCCCCAGCATTTT
CDR3: CASSLTGGGGQPQHF

length: 14
D: NA
size: NA
J: TRBJ1-5
V: TRBV12-3/TRBV12-4
DNA: TGTGCCAGCAGCTTGGGACCTAACAATCAGCCCCAGCATTTT
CDR3: CASSLGPNNQPQHF

length: 15
D: NA
size: many
J: TRBJ1-1
V: TRBV20-1
DNA: TGCAGTGCTAGAGGTGGTCGGGCGATCGGCACTGAAGCTTTCTTT
CDR3: CSARGGRAIGTEAFF

length: 14
D: NA
size: many
J: TRBJ2-1
V: TRBV7-3
DNA: TGTGCCAGCAGCTTATCTACGGGAGTTAATGAGCAGTTCTTC
CDR3: CASSLSTGVNEQFF

length: 14
D: NA
size: NA
J: TRBJ2-7
V: TRBV12-3/TRBV12-4
DNA: TGTGCCAGCAACTTAGGTAACCCTCTCTACGAGCAGTACTTC
CDR3: CASNLGNPLYEQYF

length: 15
D: NA
size: many
J: TRBJ2-7
V: TRBV14
DNA: TGTGCCAGCAGCGGTCGGGGGTCGTTCTCCTACGAGCAGTACTTC
CDR3: CASSGRGSFSYEQYF

length: 16
D: TRBD1
size: many
J: TRBJ1-5
V: TRBV28
DNA: TGTGCCAGCAGTATTAGAGGGACAGGGGGATACCAGCCCCAGCATTTT
CDR3: CASSIRGTGGYQPQHF

length: 13
D: NA
size: NA
J: TRBJ2-2
V: TRBV10-2
DNA: TGCGCCAGCAGTCAACTGCTTACCGGGGAGCTGTTTTTT
CDR3: CASSQLLTGELFF

length: 15
D: TRBD1
size: many
J: TRBJ1-5
V: TRBV9
DNA: TGTGCCAGCAGCCAGGACAGGGATGGAAATCAGCCCCAGCATTTT
CDR3: CASSQDRDGNQPQHF

length: 14
D: TRBD1
size: many
J: TRBJ2-5
V: TRBV7-8
DNA: TGTGCCAGCAGCCTGGGAGGGACAGGGGGCACCCAGTACTTC
CDR3: CASSLGGTGGTQYF

length: 12
D: NA
size: many
J: TRBJ2-2
V: TRBV12-3/TRBV12-4
DNA: TGTGCCAGCAGCTACGTCACCGGGGAGCTGTTTTTT
CDR3: CASSYVTGELFF

length: 14
D: NA
size: many
J: TRBJ1-1
V: TRBV6-5
DNA: TGTGCCAGCAGTTACACACAGACGAACACTGAAGCTTTCTTT
CDR3: CASSYTQTNTEAFF

length: 15
D: NA
size: many
J: TRBJ1-5
V: TRBV19
DNA: TGTGCCAGTAGTAAGATTGGGGGACGACCTCAAGCCCAGCATTTT
CDR3: CASSKIGGRPQAQHF